This is a list of T cell receptor beta chains from one sample in a study of early T cells in non-severe SARS-CoV-2 infection. Each CDR3 protein is one row after TCRdb ran MiXCR on the 5' RACE reads. The sample consists of about 49,000 distinct CDR3 sequences, about an eighth of them appearing once. The sample comprised whole blood. All receptors come from an adult who was a healthcare worker with PCR-confirmed SARS-CoV-2 infection or an uninfected control (not recorded which). The CDR3 runs from the conserved cysteine through the conserved F or W. D genes are given only for firm matches. Not every row has a clone size; where given, it reads once, few, many or a size class.

J,D,size,V,CDR3,DNA
TRBJ2-1,TRBD1,many,TRBV12-3/TRBV12-4,CASSLQGAIKNEQFF,TGTGCCAGCAGTTTACAGGGGGCGATAAAAAATGAGCAGTTCTTC
TRBJ2-2,-,few,TRBV20-1,CSARERGTGELFF,TGCAGTGCTAGAGAACGGGGTACCGGGGAGCTGTTTTTT
TRBJ1-2,-,many,TRBV5-1,CASSLVGSDGAYGYTF,TGCGCCAGCAGCTTGGTAGGTTCGGACGGAGCCTATGGCTACACCTTC
TRBJ2-1,-,many,TRBV7-6,CASSLQLSSYNEQFF,TGTGCCAGCAGCTTACAATTAAGCTCCTACAATGAGCAGTTCTTC
TRBJ1-4,TRBD1,many,TRBV28,CASTRTGVEEKLFF,TGTGCCAGCACCAGGACAGGGGTGGAGGAAAAACTGTTTTTT
TRBJ1-1,-,few,TRBV7-9,CAIQNDTEAFF,TGTGCCATTCAGAATGACACTGAAGCTTTCTTT
TRBJ2-7,TRBD2,many,TRBV9,CASSATPGTSRDEQYF,TGTGCCAGCAGCGCTACCCCGGGGACTAGCAGAGACGAGCAGTACTTC
TRBJ1-5,TRBD1,many,TRBV24-1,CATSASDRGSNQPQHF,TGTGCCACCAGTGCATCGGACAGGGGAAGCAATCAGCCCCAGCATTTT
TRBJ1-1,TRBD1,many,TRBV3-1,CASSHGTGNTEAFF,TGTGCCAGCAGCCATGGGACAGGGAACACTGAAGCTTTCTTT
TRBJ1-2,-,-,TRBV29-1,CSVAPGYGYTF,TGCAGCGTTGCCCCCGGCTATGGCTACACCTTC
TRBJ1-1,-,few,TRBV9,CASSVGDSTEAFF,TGTGCCAGCAGCGTAGGGGATTCCACTGAAGCTTTCTTT
TRBJ2-5,-,many,TRBV11-3,CASSFYRMQETQYF,TGTGCCAGCAGCTTTTACAGGATGCAAGAGACCCAGTACTTC
TRBJ1-1,TRBD1,few,TRBV7-6,CASSWRDRGNTEAFF,TGTGCCAGCAGCTGGAGGGACAGGGGGAACACTGAAGCTTTCTTT
TRBJ2-1,-,many,TRBV7-8,CASSFGRAGQINEQFF,TGTGCCAGCAGTTTCGGCAGGGCGGGACAAATAAATGAGCAGTTCTTC
TRBJ1-2,-,-,TRBV24-1,CATRGALNYGYTF,TGTGCCACCAGGGGGGCGCTTAACTATGGCTACACCTTC